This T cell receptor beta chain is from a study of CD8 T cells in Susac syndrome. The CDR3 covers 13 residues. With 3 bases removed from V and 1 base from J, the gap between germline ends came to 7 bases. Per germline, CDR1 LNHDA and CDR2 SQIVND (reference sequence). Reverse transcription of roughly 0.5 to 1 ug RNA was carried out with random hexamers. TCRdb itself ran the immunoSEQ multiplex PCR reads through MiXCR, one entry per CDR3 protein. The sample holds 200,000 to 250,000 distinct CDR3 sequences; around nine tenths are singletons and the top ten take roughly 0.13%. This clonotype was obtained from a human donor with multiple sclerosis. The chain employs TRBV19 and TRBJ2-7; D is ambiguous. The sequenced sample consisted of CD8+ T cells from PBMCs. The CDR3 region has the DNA TGTGCCAGTAGTATGTTCAGTTCCTACGAGCAGTACTTC. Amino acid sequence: CASSMFSSYEQYF.